The TCR beta chain described here comes from a study of regulatory T cells in long-lasting Graves disease. The sample holds many counts of this clonotype. Described time point: newly diagnosed GD, antithyroid drugs for less than 3 months. From RNA extracted from PBMCs, the TCR library was made. In building TCR beta libraries, iRepertoire HTBI primers were used together with Arm-PCR of CDR3 regions. MiXCR was run by TCRdb on the multiplex PCR reads, yielding one entry per CDR3 protein. The data hold under 500,000 distinct CDR3 sequences, with about a sixth observed a single time. The sample was also linked to a second study, of T cells in Graves' hyperthyroidism and ophthalmopathy. That publication notes: The primer set for the first-round RT-PCR of the TCR CDR3 was HTBI.

This TCR came from a woman in her twenties or thirties with Graves disease. Sequencing used peripheral blood mononuclear cells (PBMCs), obtained at new diagnosis, from a patient treated with antithyroid drugs.

This CDR3 is CASSPDRARKLFF. CDR3 in DNA: TGTGCCAGCAGTCCGGACAGGGCTCGAAAACTGTTTTTT. The V call is TRBV6-2 or TRBV6-3, the J call TRBJ1-4, with 8 bases lining up with TRBD1. This CDR3 is built from 13 residues. V was pared by 5 bases and J by 10 bases, with 6 bases of the junction left unmatched. Germline-derived CDR1 and CDR2 are MNHEY and SVGEGT.